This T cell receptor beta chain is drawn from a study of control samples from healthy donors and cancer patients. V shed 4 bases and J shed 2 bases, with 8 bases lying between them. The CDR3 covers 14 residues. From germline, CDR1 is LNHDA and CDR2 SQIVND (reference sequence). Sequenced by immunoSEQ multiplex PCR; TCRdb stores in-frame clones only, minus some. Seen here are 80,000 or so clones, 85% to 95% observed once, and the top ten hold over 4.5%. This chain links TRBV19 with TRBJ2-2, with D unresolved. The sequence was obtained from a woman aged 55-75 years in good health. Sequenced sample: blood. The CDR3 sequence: CASSTQPNTGELFF. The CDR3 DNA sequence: TGTGCCAGTAGTACTCAACCCAACACCGGGGAGCTGTTTTTT.